Presented here are 6 T cell receptor beta chains from one specimen sequenced in a study of cytomegalovirus exposure and HLA in healthy donors. Vbeta (60) and Jbeta (13) primers were used in the PCR. Repertoires were generated with immunoSEQ multiplex PCR, while TCRdb's copy carries only in-frame clones and drops some. The sample carries about 140,000 clones, about a tenth recorded once. Sequencing used PBMCs. These receptors originate from a male donor in good health and CMV-seronegative.

This clone came up a few times. The chain employs TRBV9 and TRBJ1-3; D is ambiguous. This CDR3 has 13 residues. V was trimmed by 3 bases and J by 2 bases, leaving 6 bases between them. Germline V gene data show CDR1 as SGDLS and CDR2 as YYNGEE. The CDR3 loop is CASSGAPGNTIYF. For the CDR3, the DNA is TGTGCCAGCAGCGGGGCCCCTGGAAACACCATATATTTT.

This clone was observed a few times. The chain recombines TRBV6-5 with TRBJ2-1; D is possibly TRBD2 (6 bases). Trimming took 2 bases from V and 3 from J, leaving 11 bases between them. Germline CDR1 MNHEY, CDR2 SVGAGI. The CDR3 has 15 amino acids. The CDR3 region has the DNA TGTGCCAGCAGTTACCTTGCGGGAATCTACAATGAGCAGTTCTTC. This encodes CASSYLAGIYNEQFF.

This chain connects TRBV9 to TRBJ2-4; a possible D gene is TRBD1 (6 bases). In germline, CDR1 is SGDLS, CDR2 YYNGEE. The V end lost 4 bases, the J end lost 0 bases, and 14 bases lay between the germline ends. The CDR3 runs 16 residues. CDR3: CASSPTDRRAKNIQYF. CDR3 DNA sequence: TGTGCCAGCAGCCCCACCGACAGGAGAGCCAAAAACATTCAGTACTTC.

This clone occurred a few times. V and J are TRBV5-1 and TRBJ1-6; D unclear. From germline, CDR1 is SGHRS and CDR2 YFSETQ. The CDR3 runs to 15 residues. Deletions cut 0 bases from V and 9 bases from J, with 13 bases between. Here the CDR3 reads CASSLEFGGISPLHF. CDR3 in DNA: TGCGCCAGCAGCTTGGAATTCGGAGGGATTTCACCCCTCCACTTT.

The chain joins TRBV9 to TRBJ2-2; perhaps TRBD2 as D (5 bases). CDR3 length: 17 residues. CDR1 is SGDLS, CDR2 YYNGEE, per germline. V shed 0 bases and J shed 0 bases, with 12 bases lying between them. The CDR3 DNA is TGTGCCAGCAGCGTAGCTCGCGCGGGCACGAACACCGGGGAGCTGTTTTTT. This translates into CASSVARAGTNTGELFF.

The sample holds a few counts of this clone. This sequence joins TRBV7-9 and TRBJ1-3, with D unclear. CDR1 and CDR2 from the germline V gene are SEHNR and FQNEAQ (reference sequence). The CDR3 covers 16 residues. Trimming took 5 bases from V and 0 from J, leaving 14 bases between them. The CDR3 sequence: CASSPTNSPSGNTIYF. DNA for the CDR3: TGTGCCAGCAGCCCCACTAATTCCCCCTCTGGAAACACCATATATTTT. The whole variable domain, filled in from reference TRBV7-9 and TRBJ1-3, reads DTGVSQNPRHKITKRGQNVTFRCDPISEHNRLYWYRQTLGQGPEFLTYFQNEAQLEKSRLLSDRFSAERPKGSFSTLEIQRTEQGDSAMYLCASSPTNSPSGNTIYFGEGSWLTVV.